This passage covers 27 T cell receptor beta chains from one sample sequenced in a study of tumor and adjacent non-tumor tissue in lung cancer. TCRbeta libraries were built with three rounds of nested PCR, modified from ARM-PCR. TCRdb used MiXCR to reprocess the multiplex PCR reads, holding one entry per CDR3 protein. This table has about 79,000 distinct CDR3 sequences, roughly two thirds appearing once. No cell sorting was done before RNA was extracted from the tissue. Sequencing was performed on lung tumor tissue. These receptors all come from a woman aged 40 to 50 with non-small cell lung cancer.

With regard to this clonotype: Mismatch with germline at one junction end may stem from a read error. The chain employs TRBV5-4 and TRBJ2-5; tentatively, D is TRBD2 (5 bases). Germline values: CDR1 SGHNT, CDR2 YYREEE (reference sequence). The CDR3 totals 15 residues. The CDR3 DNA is TGTGCCAGCGGCTTATGGGGAGTGGGATCGGAGACCCAGTACTTC. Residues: CASGLWGVGSETQYF.

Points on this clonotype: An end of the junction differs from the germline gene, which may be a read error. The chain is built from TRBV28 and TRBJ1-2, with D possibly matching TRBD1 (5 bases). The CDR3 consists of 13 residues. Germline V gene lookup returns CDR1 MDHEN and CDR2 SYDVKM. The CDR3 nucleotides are TGTGCCAGCACCACGCAGGGAAGGGTTGGCTACATCTTC. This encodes CASTTQGRVGYIF.

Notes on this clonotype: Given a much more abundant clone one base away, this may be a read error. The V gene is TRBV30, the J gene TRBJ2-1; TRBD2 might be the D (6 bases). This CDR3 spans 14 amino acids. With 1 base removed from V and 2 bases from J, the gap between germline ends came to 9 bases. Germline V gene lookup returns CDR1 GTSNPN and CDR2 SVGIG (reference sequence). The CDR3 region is CAWSGDSTYNEQFF. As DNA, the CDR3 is TGTGCCTGGAGTGGGGACTCTACCTACAATGAGCAGTTCTTC.

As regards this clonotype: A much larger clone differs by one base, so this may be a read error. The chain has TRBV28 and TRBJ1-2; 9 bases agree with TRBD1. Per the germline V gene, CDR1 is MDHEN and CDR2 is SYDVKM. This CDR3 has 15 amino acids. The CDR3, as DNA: TGTACCAGCATTGAGACCGGGACAGGGTTTTGGGGCTACACCTTC. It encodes CTSIETGTGFWGYTF.

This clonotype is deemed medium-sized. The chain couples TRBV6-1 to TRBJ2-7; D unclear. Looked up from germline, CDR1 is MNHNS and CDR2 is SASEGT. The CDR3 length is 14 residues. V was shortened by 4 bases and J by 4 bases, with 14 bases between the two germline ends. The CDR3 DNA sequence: TGTGCCAGCAGTGTACAACCTTCTTATTACGAGCAGTACTTC. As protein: CASSVQPSYYEQYF.

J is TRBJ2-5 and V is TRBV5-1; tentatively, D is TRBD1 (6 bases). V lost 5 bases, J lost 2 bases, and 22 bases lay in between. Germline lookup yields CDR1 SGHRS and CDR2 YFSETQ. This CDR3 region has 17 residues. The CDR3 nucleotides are TGCGCCAGCAGTCAATATCCGGGACATACACTTCAAGAGACCCAGTACTTC. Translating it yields CASSQYPGHTLQETQYF.

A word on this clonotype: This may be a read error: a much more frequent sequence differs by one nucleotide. DNA of the CDR3: TGCAGTGTTAGCCCGTCCCTTTACGAGCAGTACTTC. It translates to CSVSPSLYEQYF. V gene TRBV20-1 combines with J gene TRBJ2-7; D gene uncertain. In germline, CDR1 is DFQATT, CDR2 SNEGSKA (reference sequence). The CDR3 length is 12 residues. V was cut by 7 bases and J by 4 bases, with 14 bases left in between.

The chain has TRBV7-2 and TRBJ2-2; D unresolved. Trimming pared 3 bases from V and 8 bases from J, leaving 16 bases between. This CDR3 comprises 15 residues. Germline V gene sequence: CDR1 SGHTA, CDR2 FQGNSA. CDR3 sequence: CASSFDRRNGGELFF. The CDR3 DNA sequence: TGTGCCAGCAGCTTCGATCGACGCAACGGGGGGGAGCTGTTTTTT.

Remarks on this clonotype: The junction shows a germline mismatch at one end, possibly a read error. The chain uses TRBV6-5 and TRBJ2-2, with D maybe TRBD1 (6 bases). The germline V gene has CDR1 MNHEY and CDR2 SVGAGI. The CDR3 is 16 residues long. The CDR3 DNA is TGTGCCAGCAGCTACGCCGTGGGGGCGAACACCGGGGTGCTGTTTTTT. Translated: CASSYAVGANTGVLFF.

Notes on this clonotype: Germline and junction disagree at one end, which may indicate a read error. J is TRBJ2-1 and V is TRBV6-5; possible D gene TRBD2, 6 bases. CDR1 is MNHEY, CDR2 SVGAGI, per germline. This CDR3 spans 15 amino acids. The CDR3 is CANSRGTGEGIEQFF. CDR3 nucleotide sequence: TGTGCCAACAGTCGCGGGACGGGAGAGGGCATAGAGCAGTTTTTC.

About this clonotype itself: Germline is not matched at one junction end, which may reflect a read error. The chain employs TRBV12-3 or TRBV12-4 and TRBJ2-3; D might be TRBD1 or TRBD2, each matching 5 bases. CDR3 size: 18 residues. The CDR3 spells CTSSLKGPGTYSTETQYF. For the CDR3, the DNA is TGTACCAGCAGTTTAAAAGGTCCAGGGACGTACAGCACAGAAACGCAGTATTTT.

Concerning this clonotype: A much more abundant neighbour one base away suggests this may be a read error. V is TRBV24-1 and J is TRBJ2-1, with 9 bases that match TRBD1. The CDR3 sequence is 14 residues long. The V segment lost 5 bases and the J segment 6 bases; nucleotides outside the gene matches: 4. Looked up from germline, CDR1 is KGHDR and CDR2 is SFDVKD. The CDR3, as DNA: TGTGCCACCAGTGCTATGGACAGGGGCAATGAGCAGTTCTTC. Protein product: CATSAMDRGNEQFF.

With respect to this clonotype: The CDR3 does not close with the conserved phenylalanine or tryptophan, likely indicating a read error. The CDR3, as DNA: TGTGCCAGTAGCCCATATAGGGACAGACTTAATGAAAAACTGTTTTCT. Amino acid sequence: CASSPYRDRLNEKLFS. The chain uses TRBV11-2 and TRBJ1-4; 7 bases align to TRBD1. Germline CDR1 SGHAT, CDR2 FQNNGV. The CDR3 has 16 residues. The ends lost 9 bases at V and 4 bases at J; junction bases unmatched: 14.

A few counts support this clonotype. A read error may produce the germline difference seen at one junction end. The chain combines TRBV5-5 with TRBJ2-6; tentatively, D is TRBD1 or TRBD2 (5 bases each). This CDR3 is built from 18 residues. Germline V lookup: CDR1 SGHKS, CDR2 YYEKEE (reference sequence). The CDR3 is CVSSRGTRGPSGANVLTF. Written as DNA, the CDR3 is TGTGTCAGCAGCCGAGGGACCCGCGGCCCATCTGGGGCCAACGTCCTGACTTTC.

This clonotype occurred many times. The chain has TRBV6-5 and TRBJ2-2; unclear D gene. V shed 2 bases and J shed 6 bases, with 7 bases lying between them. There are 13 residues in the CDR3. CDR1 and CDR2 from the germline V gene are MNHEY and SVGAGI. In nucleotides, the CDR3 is TGTGCCAGCAGTTACACAACAGCCGGGGAGCTGTTTTTT. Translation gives CASSYTTAGELFF.

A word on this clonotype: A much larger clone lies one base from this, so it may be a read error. This chain's CDR3 is CVTSDGSSRKGYF. CDR3 nucleotides: TGTGTCACCAGTGACGGCAGTTCCCGGAAAGGGTACTTC. This chain joins TRBV24-1 and TRBJ2-5; D unclear. CDR3 length equals 13 residues. The germline V gene encodes CDR1 KGHDR and CDR2 SFDVKD.

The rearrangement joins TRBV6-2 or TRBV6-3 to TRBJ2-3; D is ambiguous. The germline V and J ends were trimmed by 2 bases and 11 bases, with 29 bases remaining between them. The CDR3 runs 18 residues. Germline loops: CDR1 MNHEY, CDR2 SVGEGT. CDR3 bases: TGTGCCAGCAGTTACCCCCCCTATGGATACCTCAGCACAGATGTGCAGTATTTT. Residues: CASSYPPYGYLSTDVQYF.

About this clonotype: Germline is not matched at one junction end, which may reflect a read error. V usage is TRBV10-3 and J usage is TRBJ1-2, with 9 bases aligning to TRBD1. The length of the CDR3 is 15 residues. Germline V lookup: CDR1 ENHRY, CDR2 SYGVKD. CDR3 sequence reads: CAISAGQGSSYGYSF. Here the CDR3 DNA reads TGTGCCATCAGTGCGGGACAGGGTAGTTCCTACGGCTACTCATTC.

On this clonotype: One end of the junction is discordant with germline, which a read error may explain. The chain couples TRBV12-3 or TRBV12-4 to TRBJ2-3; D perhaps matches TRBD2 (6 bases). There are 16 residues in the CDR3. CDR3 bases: TGTGTCAGCAATCCCCGGGACGGGACTAGCACAGATACGCAGTATTTT. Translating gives CVSNPRDGTSTDTQYF.

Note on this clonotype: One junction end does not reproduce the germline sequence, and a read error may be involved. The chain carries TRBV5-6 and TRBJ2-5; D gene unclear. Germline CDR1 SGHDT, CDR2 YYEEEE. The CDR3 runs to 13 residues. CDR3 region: CASNLTRRETQYF. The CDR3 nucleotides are TGTGCCAGCAACTTGACCCGAAGGGAGACCCAGTACTTC.

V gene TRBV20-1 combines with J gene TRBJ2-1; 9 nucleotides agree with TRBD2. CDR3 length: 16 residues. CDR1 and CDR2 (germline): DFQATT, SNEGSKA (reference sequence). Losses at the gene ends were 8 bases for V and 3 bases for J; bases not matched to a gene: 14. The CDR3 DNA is TGCAGTACTAACACTTTGAGCGGGAGGAACTACAATGAGCAGTTCTTC. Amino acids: CSTNTLSGRNYNEQFF.

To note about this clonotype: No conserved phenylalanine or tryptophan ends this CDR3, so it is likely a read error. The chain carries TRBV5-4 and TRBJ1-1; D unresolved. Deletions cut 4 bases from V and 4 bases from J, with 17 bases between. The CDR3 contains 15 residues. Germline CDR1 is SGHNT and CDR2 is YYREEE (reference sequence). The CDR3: CASSGRLEGGTEAFI. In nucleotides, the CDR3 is TGTGCCAGCAGCGGACGTTTAGAGGGCGGCACTGAAGCTTTCATT.

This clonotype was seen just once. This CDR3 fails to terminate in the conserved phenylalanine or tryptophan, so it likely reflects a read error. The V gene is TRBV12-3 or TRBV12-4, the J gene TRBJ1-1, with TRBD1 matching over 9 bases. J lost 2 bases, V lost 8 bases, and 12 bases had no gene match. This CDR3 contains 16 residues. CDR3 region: CASRPCLDRGNTEAFL. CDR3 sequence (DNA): TGTGCCAGCCGTCCCTGCCTGGACAGGGGAAACACTGAAGCTTTCTTA.

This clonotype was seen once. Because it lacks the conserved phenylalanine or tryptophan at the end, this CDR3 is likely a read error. The CDR3 loop reads CASSQIRGIDYQETQYS. As DNA, the CDR3 is TGCGCCAGCAGCCAAATTCGTGGGATAGACTATCAAGAGACCCAGTACTCC. The V call is TRBV4-1, the J call TRBJ2-5; tentative D call: TRBD2 (5 bases). V was pared by 2 bases and J by 2 bases, with 18 bases between. CDR1 is MGHRA and CDR2 is YSYEKL in the germline V gene. The CDR3 consists of 17 residues.

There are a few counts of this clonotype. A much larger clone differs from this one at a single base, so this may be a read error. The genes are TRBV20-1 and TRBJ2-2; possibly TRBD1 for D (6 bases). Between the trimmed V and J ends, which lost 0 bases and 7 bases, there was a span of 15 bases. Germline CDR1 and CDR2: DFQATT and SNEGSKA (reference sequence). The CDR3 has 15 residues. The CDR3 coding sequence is TGCAGTGCTAGAGACTGGGGACACCGGGGCGGGGAGCTGTTTTTT. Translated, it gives CSARDWGHRGGELFF.

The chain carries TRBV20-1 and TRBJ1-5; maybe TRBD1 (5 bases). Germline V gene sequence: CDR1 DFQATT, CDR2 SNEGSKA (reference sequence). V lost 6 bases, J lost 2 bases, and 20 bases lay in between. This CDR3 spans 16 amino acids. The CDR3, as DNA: TGCAGTGCACAAAGTCTACAGGAGTGGGGCAATCAGCCCCAGCATTTT. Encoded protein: CSAQSLQEWGNQPQHF.

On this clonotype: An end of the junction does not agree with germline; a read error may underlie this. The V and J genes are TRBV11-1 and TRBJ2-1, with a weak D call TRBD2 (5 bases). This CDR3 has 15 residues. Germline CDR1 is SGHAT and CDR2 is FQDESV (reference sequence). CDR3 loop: CASSLWVVDYKERFF. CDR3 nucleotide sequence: TGTGCCAGCAGCTTATGGGTGGTAGACTACAAAGAGCGGTTCTTC.